The 5 T cell receptor beta chains given below trace back to one sample, sequenced in a study of T cell repertoires in cytomegalovirus infection. In TCRdb, the reads were re-called with MiXCR into one record per CDR3 protein. The sample has about 530,000 distinct CDR3 sequences, more than 20% seen once. Sequencing was done on a sample of PBMCs. These receptors were taken from a human donor in good health (CMV status not recorded). Some clones in this sample may be carry-over from other donors' samples.

This clonotype is a singleton in its sample. The rearrangement uses TRBV29-1 and TRBJ2-2, with a possible D match to TRBD1 (6 bases). V lost 3 bases to trimming and J lost 7 bases, with 15 bases between them. The CDR3 runs to 14 residues. From germline, CDR1 is SQVTM and CDR2 ANQGSEA. CDR3 in amino acids: CSVDRAGVGGELFF. CDR3 nucleotide sequence: TGCAGCGTTGACAGGGCAGGGGTGGGCGGGGAGCTGTTTTTT.

The chain is built from TRBV5-4 and TRBJ2-7; 16 bases match TRBD2. The junction had 10 bases not matched to a gene; V was cut back by 5 bases and J by 5 bases. CDR1 and CDR2 from the germline V gene are SGHNT and YYREEE (reference sequence). CDR3 length: 17 residues. CDR3 sequence (DNA): TGTGCCAGCAGTTTTGGGGGACTAGCGGGAGGGCCAAACGAGCAGTACGTC. Its protein is CASSFGGLAGGPNEQYV.

This clonotype occurred a few times. This chain connects TRBV4-1 to TRBJ2-7; 7 positions agree with TRBD2. This CDR3 comprises 16 residues. V shed 1 base, J shed 4 bases, and the junction held 10 bases outside the gene matches. Germline CDR1 MGHRA, CDR2 YSYEKL. The chain's CDR3 is CASSQVSASGPYEQYV. The CDR3 bases are TGCGCCAGCAGCCAAGTCTCGGCTAGCGGACCATACGAGCAGTACGTC.

This clonotype was detected once. J is TRBJ2-7 and V is TRBV6-2 or TRBV6-3; the D gene is possibly TRBD1 (5 bases). The germline CDR1 and CDR2 sequences are MNHEY and SVGEGT. CDR3 length: 13 residues. Trimming took off 5 bases at V and 4 bases at J, with 12 bases between the two ends. CDR3 coding DNA: TGTGCCAGCAGTGACAAGACAGATTACGAGCAGTACGTC. It specifies CASSDKTDYEQYV.

This clonotype turned up a few times. The chain joins TRBV19 to TRBJ1-6, with 9 bases that match TRBD1. With V trimmed by 5 bases and J by 5 bases, 4 bases remained unmatched. The CDR3 has 15 amino acids. In germline, CDR1 is LNHDA, CDR2 SQIVND (reference sequence). In nucleotides, the CDR3 is TGTGCCAGTAGTGCCTGGACAGGGGATAATTCACCCCTCCACTTT. This gives the protein CASSAWTGDNSPLHF.